The rows below give T cell receptor beta chains drawn from one sample of a study of T cells in Graves' hyperthyroidism and ophthalmopathy. TCRdb re-called the multiplex PCR reads through MiXCR, storing one row per CDR3 protein. The sample consists of about 640,000 distinct CDR3 sequences, more than 12% of them appearing once. The source material was blood. The receptors stem from a woman between 45 and 60 years old with Graves' ophthalmopathy. CDR3s include the opening cysteine and the closing phenylalanine or tryptophan. The order of the fields is V gene, CDR3 protein.

TRBV27	CASSSKGLVLGEQFF
TRBV30	CAWKPNWRETQYF
TRBV6-1	CASTKTGFKGNEQFF
TRBV12-3/TRBV12-4	CASSLRTGLHGYTF
TRBV10-3	CAISGEGSNEQFF
TRBV28	CASSLENRDRGSLRSYTF
TRBV7-2	CASSFGTGGQYF
TRBV6-2/TRBV6-3	CASRRRDFSYEQYF
TRBV6-1	CASRRSGQGGGGTF
TRBV30	CAWAGLAGGIQETQYF
TRBV5-8	CASSLGDYSTDTQYF
TRBV20-1	CSAPSRGSMNTEAFF
TRBV24-1	CATSDLDSFEPQHF
TRBV3-1	CASSHRGYEQYF
TRBV20-1	CSATPGQRETQYF
TRBV29-1	CSVRGSRAIEGVNTGELFF
TRBV18	CASSPPRGAGSSNTDTQYF
TRBV2	CASTSFDRDLIGKLFF
TRBV2	CASSWRLAGTEAFF
TRBV24-1	CATSDGGETQYF
TRBV20-1	CSATGGTGAKNIQYF
TRBV29-1	CSVEDIRGKGSLHF
TRBV4-1	CASSQGLAELGKQYF
TRBV9	CASSVQPSDNSPLHF
TRBV20-1	CSARQKNTEAFF
TRBV7-9	CASSWIGRGRSSGNTIYF
TRBV5-5	CASSSESFVGYGYTF
TRBV7-8	CASSPASGRLDEQFF
TRBV2	CASKVGTENEQYF
TRBV11-2	CASSLGRPQGRDYEQYF
TRBV28	CASSLKGQGYYTYEQYF
TRBV29-1	CSVVVWGRGLEQYF
TRBV5-1	CASSLKLRDQETQYF
TRBV5-1	CASSFGLADFYEQYF
TRBV18	CASSPGDTEAFF
TRBV20-1	CSARVGSSGANVLTF
TRBV27	CASSTDRRYYGYTF
TRBV5-1	CASSPETSGYNEQFF
TRBV6-5	CASSYSSQRERTDTQYF
TRBV7-2	CASSLSGGDQPQHF
TRBV6-2/TRBV6-3	CASSYRQEHGYTF